Detailed here is one T cell receptor (beta chain). The data stem from a study of blood T cell repertoires in COVID-19. Turning to the study itself: Symptom resolution, clearance, or two negative PCRs marked the recovered donors of Cohort 3.

Using immunoSEQ multiplex PCR, the repertoire was profiled, and TCRdb retains in-frame clones only, with some absent. The sample lists roughly 150,000 clones, 70% to 85% occurring once. V dropped 3 bases and J dropped 1 base, with 11 bases sitting between them. Germline V gives CDR1 SGHTA, CDR2 FQGNSA. The CDR3 totals 15 residues. The chain joins TRBV7-2 to TRBJ2-3; D might be TRBD2 (6 bases). The clonotype comes from a woman in her 70s in a cohort exposed to, infected with or recovered from COVID-19 (not recorded which). Material: PBMCs or T cells enriched from blood (not recorded which). The CDR3 bases are TGTGCCAGCAGCTTTCCGGGACTCCGCACAGATACGCAGTATTTT. Translating it yields CASSFPGLRTDTQYF. The full variable domain, completed using reference TRBV7-2 and TRBJ2-3, is GAGVSQSPSNKVTEKGKDVELRCDPISGHTALYWYRQSLGQGLEFLIYFQGNSAPDKSGLPSDRFSAERTGGSVSTLTIQRTQQEDSAVYLCASSFPGLRTDTQYFGPGTRLTVL.